The 9 T cell receptor beta chains presented below share a single source sample, sequenced in a study of cytomegalovirus exposure and HLA in healthy donors. Use of 60 Vbeta and 13 Jbeta primers characterized the PCR. Repertoires were generated with immunoSEQ multiplex PCR, while TCRdb's copy carries only in-frame clones and drops some. This table holds 150,000 to 200,000 clones, less than 80% found once. The material sequenced was PBMCs. These receptors all come from a woman in her 30s in good health and CMV-seropositive.

J is TRBJ2-1 and V is TRBV4-1, with 8 bases identical to TRBD2. There are 15 residues in the CDR3. V was clipped by 1 base and J by 4 bases; unmatched bases: 3. Germline V gives CDR1 MGHRA, CDR2 YSYEKL. CDR3 coding DNA: TGCGCCAGCAGCCAAGTTCGGGAGGGGTACAATGAGCAGTTCTTC. This sequence encodes CASSQVREGYNEQFF.

This chain uses TRBV5-1 with TRBJ1-2; perhaps TRBD1 as D (6 bases). Germline values: CDR1 SGHRS, CDR2 YFSETQ. The CDR3 consists of 14 residues. V was trimmed by 4 bases and J by 4 bases, leaving 14 bases between them. The CDR3 loop reads CASSKDGGAYGYTF. In DNA, the CDR3 is TGCGCCAGCAGCAAGGACGGGGGGGCCTATGGCTACACCTTC.

The gene calls are TRBV4-1 and TRBJ1-2; D unclear. The CDR3 sequence is 13 residues long. The V end lost 2 bases, the J end lost 2 bases, and 6 bases lay between the germline ends. From germline, CDR1 is MGHRA and CDR2 YSYEKL. CDR3 amino acids: CASSQPENYGYTF. The DNA for the CDR3 is TGCGCCAGCAGCCAACCCGAGAACTATGGCTACACCTTC.

The chain joins TRBV6-5 to TRBJ2-7, with a possible D match to TRBD1 (6 bases). The V end lost 6 bases, the J end lost 1 base, and 16 bases lay between the germline ends. Germline values: CDR1 MNHEY, CDR2 SVGAGI. The CDR3 contains 15 residues. In DNA, the CDR3 is TGTGCCAGCAGATGCCGGGACACCCCGTCCTACGAGCAGTACTTC. It encodes CASRCRDTPSYEQYF.

The V call is TRBV27, the J call TRBJ2-7; 8 bases agree with TRBD2. CDR1 is MNHEY and CDR2 is SMNVEV in the germline V gene (reference sequence). This CDR3 has 14 residues. J gave up 2 bases and V 3 bases, and 3 bases lay outside the gene matches. The CDR3 sequence is CASSFSGAAYEQYF. Written as DNA, the CDR3 is TGTGCCAGCAGTTTTAGCGGGGCAGCCTACGAGCAGTACTTC.

This clone was recorded a few times. The rearrangement joins TRBV6-6 to TRBJ2-3; 7 bases map to TRBD2. Losses at the gene ends were 5 bases for V and 1 base for J; bases not matched to a gene: 9. The length of the CDR3 is 16 residues. Germline CDR1 and CDR2: MNHNY and SVGAGI (reference sequence). CDR3 sequence: CASSPLYLAGTDTQYF. The CDR3, as DNA: TGTGCCAGCAGTCCCCTTTACCTAGCGGGCACAGATACGCAGTATTTT.

The rearrangement uses TRBV5-1 and TRBJ1-1; 11 bases match TRBD1. J lost 5 bases, V lost 4 bases, and 4 bases had no gene match. CDR3 size: 14 residues. Germline CDR1 and CDR2: SGHRS and YFSETQ. The CDR3 DNA follows: TGCGCCAGCAGCATGGGACAGGGGGATACTGAAGCTTTCTTT. Encoded protein: CASSMGQGDTEAFF.

This chain uses TRBV6-4 with TRBJ2-1, with D tentatively TRBD1 (5 bases). The CDR3 length is 15 residues. V lost 3 bases, J lost 7 bases, and 16 bases lay in between. Germline values: CDR1 MRHNA, CDR2 SNTAGT. The CDR3 DNA follows: TGTGCCAGCAGTGAGACAGACTCTAAGGGGAATGAGCAGTTCTTC. This gives the protein CASSETDSKGNEQFF.

The chain combines TRBV4-1 with TRBJ1-1, with 10 bases lining up with TRBD1. Trimming removed 3 bases from V and 2 bases from J; junction bases left unmatched: 12. CDR3 size: 18 residues. The V gene's germline CDR1 is MGHRA and CDR2 YSYEKL. The CDR3 reads CASSHPPSGQGKNTEAFF. The DNA of the CDR3 is TGCGCCAGCAGCCACCCCCCCTCGGGACAGGGGAAAAACACTGAAGCTTTCTTT.